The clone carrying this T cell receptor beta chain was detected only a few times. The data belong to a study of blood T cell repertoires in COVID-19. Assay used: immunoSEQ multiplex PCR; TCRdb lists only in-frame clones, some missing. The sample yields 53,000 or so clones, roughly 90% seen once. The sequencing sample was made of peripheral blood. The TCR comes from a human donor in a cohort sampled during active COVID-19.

The CDR3 reads CASSQQGLVQETQYF. DNA for the CDR3: TGTGCCAGCAGCCAACAGGGGCTGGTCCAAGAGACCCAGTACTTC. The gene calls are TRBV14 and TRBJ2-5; D perhaps matches TRBD1 (6 bases). Germline values: CDR1 SGHDN, CDR2 FVKESK. Trimming removed 2 bases from V and 1 base from J, with 11 bases in between. This CDR3 is built from 15 residues.